The 6 T cell receptor beta chains given below trace back to one sample, sequenced in a study of cytomegalovirus exposure and HLA in healthy donors. It was with 60 Vbeta and 13 Jbeta primers that the PCR ran. Clones were sequenced by immunoSEQ multiplex PCR, and TCRdb holds only the in-frame ones, with some missing. The top ten hold about 3% of the sample, which has 150,000 or so clones, 76% seen once. The material sequenced was PBMCs. The origin of the receptors is a male donor in good health and CMV-seronegative.

The V and J genes are TRBV5-1 and TRBJ1-1; 8 bases map to TRBD1. The CDR3 covers 13 residues. Germline assignment: CDR1 SGHRS and CDR2 YFSETQ. Trimming took 0 bases from V and 7 from J; bases not matched to a gene: 2. The DNA for the CDR3 is TGCGCCAGCAGCTTGGAAACAGGGGGTGAAGCTTTCTTT. Protein product: CASSLETGGEAFF.

The table lists this clone with a count of one. The chain couples TRBV6-1 to TRBJ2-1; 8 bases match TRBD2. The CDR3 is made up of 14 amino acids. Germline CDR1 is MNHNS and CDR2 is SASEGT. Unmatched junction bases numbered 1, after V lost 6 bases and J lost 0 bases. This chain's CDR3 is CASSRGGSYNEQFF. The CDR3 bases are TGTGCCAGCAGCCGGGGGGGCTCCTACAATGAGCAGTTCTTC.

The chain couples TRBV7-9 to TRBJ2-1, with TRBD1 as a possible D gene (6 bases). The CDR3 length is 17 residues. Germline CDR1 SEHNR, CDR2 FQNEAQ (reference sequence). V was pared by 4 bases and J by 0 bases, with 16 bases between. The CDR3 DNA reads as TGTGCCAGCAGCTCAAACAGGGATTCCAGCTCCTACAATGAGCAGTTCTTC. This gives the protein CASSSNRDSSSYNEQFF.

V is TRBV10-3 and J is TRBJ1-1; no definite D call. Trimming left V 4 bases short and J 0 bases short, with 12 bases between. The CDR3 loop spans 15 amino acids. Germline V CDR1 and CDR2: ENHRY, SYGVKD. The CDR3 nucleotides are TGTGCCATCAGTGGTGAGGCAAGCTTGAACACTGAAGCTTTCTTT. Its protein product is CAISGEASLNTEAFF.

The gene calls are TRBV7-3 and TRBJ2-1; perhaps TRBD2 as D (5 bases). With 2 bases removed from V and 2 bases from J, the gap between germline ends came to 16 bases. The CDR3 has 17 residues. Germline V gene sequence: CDR1 SGHTA, CDR2 FQGTGA. The CDR3, as DNA: TGTGCCAGCAGCTTATATCGAGGGAGACGCGCCTACAATGAGCAGTTCTTC. Its translation: CASSLYRGRRAYNEQFF.

This clone turned up a few times. The V and J genes are TRBV7-2 and TRBJ2-3, with TRBD2 matching 9 bases. The CDR3 is 15 amino acids. V trimming: 6 bases; J trimming: 2 bases; junction bases outside the gene matches: 6. Germline V gene data show CDR1 as SGHTA and CDR2 as FQGNSA. CDR3 DNA: TGTGCCAGCAGACCCGCGGGAGGGAACACAGATACGCAGTATTTT. Its protein is CASRPAGGNTDTQYF.